The clone carrying this T cell receptor (beta chain) came up once. What it binds is not known. This record belongs to a study of CD8+ T cells in alopecia areata. Specified treatment: oral pan-JAK inhibitor, 5-10 mg twice daily. RNA was extracted and reverse transcribed into cDNA as the sequencing template. Data came from immunoSEQ multiplex PCR; TCRdb stores just in-frame clones and leaves some out. The sample gives 100,000 to 150,000 clones, under 65% of which show up once; approximately 5.1% is in the top ten. The germline V and J ends were trimmed by 1 base and 6 bases, with 5 bases remaining between them. The CDR3 length is 12 residues. CDR1 SNHLY and CDR2 FYNNEI come from the germline V gene. Study outcomes and limitations: Normal scalp showed lower clonality than lesional scalp, especially alopecia totalis/universalis.

Here the sequenced sample was CD4+ T cells sorted from blood, taken at week 4, from a patient treated with tofacitinib. V usage is TRBV2 and J usage is TRBJ2-3; D remains unclear. The TCR comes from a human donor with alopecia areata. The CDR3 nucleotides read TGTGCCAGCAGTGAAGGACCGGATACGCAGTATTTT. It codes for CASSEGPDTQYF.